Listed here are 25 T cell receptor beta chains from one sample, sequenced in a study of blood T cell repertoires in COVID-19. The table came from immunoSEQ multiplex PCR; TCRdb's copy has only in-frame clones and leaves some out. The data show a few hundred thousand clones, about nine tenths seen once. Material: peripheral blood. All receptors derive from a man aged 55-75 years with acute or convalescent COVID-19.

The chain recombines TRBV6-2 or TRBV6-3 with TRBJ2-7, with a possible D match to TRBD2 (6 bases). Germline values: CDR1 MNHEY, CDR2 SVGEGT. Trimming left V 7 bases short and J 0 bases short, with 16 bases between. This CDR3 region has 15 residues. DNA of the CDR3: TGTGCCAGCACCCCAGGAGGGTTGGGCTCCTACGAGCAGTACTTC. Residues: CASTPGGLGSYEQYF.

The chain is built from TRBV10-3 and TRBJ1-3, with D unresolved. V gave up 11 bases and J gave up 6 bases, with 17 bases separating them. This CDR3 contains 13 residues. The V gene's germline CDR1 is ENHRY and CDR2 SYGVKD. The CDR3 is CAGQNPVANTIYF. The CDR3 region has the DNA TGTGCCGGCCAAAACCCCGTTGCAAACACCATATATTTT.

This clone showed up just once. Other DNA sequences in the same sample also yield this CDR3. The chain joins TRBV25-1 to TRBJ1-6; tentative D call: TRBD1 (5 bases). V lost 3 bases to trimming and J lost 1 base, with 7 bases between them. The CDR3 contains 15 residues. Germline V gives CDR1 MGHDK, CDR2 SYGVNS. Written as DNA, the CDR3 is TGTGCCAGCAGTGATCGACAGTCCTATAATTCACCCCTCCACTTT. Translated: CASSDRQSYNSPLHF.

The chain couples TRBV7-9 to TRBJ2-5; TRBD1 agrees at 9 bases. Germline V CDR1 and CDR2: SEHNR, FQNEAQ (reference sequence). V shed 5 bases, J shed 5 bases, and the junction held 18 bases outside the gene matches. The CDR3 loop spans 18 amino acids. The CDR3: CASSIPKVGQGTRETQYF. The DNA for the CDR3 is TGTGCCAGCAGCATACCCAAGGTGGGACAGGGAACGAGGGAGACCCAGTACTTC.

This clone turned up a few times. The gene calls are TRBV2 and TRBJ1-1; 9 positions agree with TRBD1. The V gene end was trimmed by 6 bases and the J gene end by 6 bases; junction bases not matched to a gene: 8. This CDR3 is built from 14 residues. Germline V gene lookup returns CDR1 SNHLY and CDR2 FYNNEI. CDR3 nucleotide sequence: TGTGCCAGCAGAGCTACAGGGGGCCGGGCTGAAGCTTTCTTT. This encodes CASRATGGRAEAFF.

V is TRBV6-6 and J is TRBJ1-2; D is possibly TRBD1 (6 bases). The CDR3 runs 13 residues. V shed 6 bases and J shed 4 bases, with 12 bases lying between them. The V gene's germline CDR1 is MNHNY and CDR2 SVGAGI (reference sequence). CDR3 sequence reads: CASSLDRPYGYTF. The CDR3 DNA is TGTGCCAGCAGCTTAGACAGGCCCTATGGCTACACCTTC.

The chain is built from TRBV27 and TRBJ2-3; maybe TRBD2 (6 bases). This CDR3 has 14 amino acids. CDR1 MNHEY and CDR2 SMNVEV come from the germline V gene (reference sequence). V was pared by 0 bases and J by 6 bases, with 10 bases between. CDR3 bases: TGTGCCAGCAGTTTATCGACTCGGGGGGATACGCAGTATTTT. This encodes CASSLSTRGDTQYF.

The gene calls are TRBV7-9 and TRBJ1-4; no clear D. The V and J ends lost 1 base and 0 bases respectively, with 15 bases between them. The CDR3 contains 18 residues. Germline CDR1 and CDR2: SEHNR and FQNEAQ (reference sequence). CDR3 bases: TGTGCCAGCAGCTTAGTGAGGGAACAAATCGCAACTAATGAAAAACTGTTTTTT. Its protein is CASSLVREQIATNEKLFF. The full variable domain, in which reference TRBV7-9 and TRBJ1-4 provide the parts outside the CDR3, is DTGVSQNPRHKITKRGQNVTFRCDPISEHNRLYWYRQTLGQGPEFLTYFQNEAQLEKSRLLSDRFSAERPKGSFSTLEIQRTEQGDSAMYLCASSLVREQIATNEKLFFGSGTQLSVL.

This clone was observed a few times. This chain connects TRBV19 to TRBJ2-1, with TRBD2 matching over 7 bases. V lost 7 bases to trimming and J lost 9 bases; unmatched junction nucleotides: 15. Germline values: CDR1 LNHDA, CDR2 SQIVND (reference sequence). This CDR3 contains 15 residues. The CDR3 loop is CASNFGLESPSEQFF. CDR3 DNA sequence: TGTGCCAGTAATTTTGGACTAGAGTCCCCGAGTGAGCAGTTCTTC.

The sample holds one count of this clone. For the CDR3, the DNA is TGCAGTGCTAGTGCCCGGGAAGCTTTCTTT. This gives the protein CSASAREAFF. This chain links TRBV20-1 with TRBJ1-1; D uncertain. Germline V lookup: CDR1 DFQATT, CDR2 SNEGSKA (reference sequence). V was cut by 3 bases and J by 8 bases, with 7 bases left in between. The length of the CDR3 is 10 residues.

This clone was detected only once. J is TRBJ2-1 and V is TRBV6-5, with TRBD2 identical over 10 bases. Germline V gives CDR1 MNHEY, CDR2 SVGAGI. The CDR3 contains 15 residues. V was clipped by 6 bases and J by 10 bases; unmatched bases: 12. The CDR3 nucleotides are TGTGCCAGCAGCGTCGGACTAGCGGAATCCAACGAGCAGTTCTTC. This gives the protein CASSVGLAESNEQFF.

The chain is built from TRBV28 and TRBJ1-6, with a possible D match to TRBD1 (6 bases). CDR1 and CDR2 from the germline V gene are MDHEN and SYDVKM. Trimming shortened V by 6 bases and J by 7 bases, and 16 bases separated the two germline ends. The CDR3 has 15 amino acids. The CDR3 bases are TGTGCCAGCAGCAGTCTAACAGGGCCCAATTCACCCCTCCACTTT. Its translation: CASSSLTGPNSPLHF.

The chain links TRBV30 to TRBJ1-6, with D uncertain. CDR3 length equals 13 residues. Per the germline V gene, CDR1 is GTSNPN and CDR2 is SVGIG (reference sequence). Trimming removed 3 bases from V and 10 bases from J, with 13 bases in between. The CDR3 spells CAWSLRVESPLHF. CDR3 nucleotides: TGTGCCTGGAGCTTGCGGGTCGAATCACCCCTCCACTTT.

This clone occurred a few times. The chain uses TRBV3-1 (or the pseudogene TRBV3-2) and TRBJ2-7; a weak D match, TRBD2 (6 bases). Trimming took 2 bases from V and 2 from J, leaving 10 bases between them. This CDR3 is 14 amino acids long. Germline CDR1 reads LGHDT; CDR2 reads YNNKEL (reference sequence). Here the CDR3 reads CASSQQRAPYEQYF. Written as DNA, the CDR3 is TGTGCCAGCAGCCAACAGCGGGCCCCCTACGAGCAGTACTTC.

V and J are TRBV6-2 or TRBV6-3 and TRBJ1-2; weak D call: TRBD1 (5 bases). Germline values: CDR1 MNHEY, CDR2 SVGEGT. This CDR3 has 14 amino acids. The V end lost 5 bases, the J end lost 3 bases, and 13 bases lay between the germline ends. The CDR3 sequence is CASSPQDSYYGYTF. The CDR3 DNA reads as TGTGCCAGCAGTCCCCAAGACAGTTACTATGGCTACACCTTC.

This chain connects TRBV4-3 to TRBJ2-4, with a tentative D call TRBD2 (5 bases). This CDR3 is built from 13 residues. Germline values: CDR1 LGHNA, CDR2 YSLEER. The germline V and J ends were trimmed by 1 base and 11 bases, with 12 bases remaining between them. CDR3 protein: CASSQVRGLLQYF. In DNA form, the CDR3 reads TGCGCCAGCAGCCAAGTACGGGGTCTTCTTCAGTACTTC.

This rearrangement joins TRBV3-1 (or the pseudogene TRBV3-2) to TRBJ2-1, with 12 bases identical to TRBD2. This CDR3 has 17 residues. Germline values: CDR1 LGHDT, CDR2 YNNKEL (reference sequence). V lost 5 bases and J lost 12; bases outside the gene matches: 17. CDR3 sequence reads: CASSFLSTSGSPVGQFF. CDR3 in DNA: TGTGCCAGCAGCTTTTTATCGACTAGCGGGAGCCCCGTTGGGCAGTTCTTC.

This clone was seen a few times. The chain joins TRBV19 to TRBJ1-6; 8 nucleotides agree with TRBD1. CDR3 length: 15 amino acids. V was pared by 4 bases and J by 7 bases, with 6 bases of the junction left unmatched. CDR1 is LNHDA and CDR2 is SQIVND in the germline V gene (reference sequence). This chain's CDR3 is CASSTRGRENSPLHF. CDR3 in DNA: TGTGCCAGTAGTACCAGGGGGCGCGAAAATTCACCCCTCCACTTT.

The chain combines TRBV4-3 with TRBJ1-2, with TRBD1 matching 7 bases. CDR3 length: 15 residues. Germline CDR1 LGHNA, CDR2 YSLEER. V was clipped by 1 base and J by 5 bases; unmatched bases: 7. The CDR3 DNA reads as TGCGCCAGCAGCCAAGGTCCAGGGGGAGGTTATGGCTACACCTTC. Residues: CASSQGPGGGYGYTF.

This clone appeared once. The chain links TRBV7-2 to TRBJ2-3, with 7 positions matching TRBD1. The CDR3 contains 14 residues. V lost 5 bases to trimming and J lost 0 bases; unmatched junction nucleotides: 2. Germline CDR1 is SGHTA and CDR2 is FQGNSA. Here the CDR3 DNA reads TGTGCCAGCAGCCGGGGACAGAGCACAGATACGCAGTATTTT. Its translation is CASSRGQSTDTQYF.

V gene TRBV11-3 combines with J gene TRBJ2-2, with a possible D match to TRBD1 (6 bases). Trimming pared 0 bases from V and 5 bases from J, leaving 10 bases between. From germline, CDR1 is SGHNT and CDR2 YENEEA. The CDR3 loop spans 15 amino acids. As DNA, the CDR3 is TGTGCCAGCAGCTTAGATCGGCAGGGGACCGGGGAGCTGTTTTTT. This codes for CASSLDRQGTGELFF.

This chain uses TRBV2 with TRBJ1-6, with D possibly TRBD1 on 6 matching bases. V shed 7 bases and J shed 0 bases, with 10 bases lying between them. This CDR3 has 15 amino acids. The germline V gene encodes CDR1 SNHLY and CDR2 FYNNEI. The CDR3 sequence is CASNTGSSYNSPLHF. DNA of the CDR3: TGTGCCAGCAATACAGGGAGCTCCTATAATTCACCCCTCCACTTT.

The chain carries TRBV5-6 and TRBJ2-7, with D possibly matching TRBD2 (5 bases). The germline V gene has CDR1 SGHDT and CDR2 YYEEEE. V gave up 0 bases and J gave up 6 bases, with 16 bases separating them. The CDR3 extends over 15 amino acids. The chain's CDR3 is CASSLVGGSGGEQYF. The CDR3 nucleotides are TGTGCCAGCAGCTTGGTAGGTGGCAGCGGAGGCGAGCAGTACTTC.

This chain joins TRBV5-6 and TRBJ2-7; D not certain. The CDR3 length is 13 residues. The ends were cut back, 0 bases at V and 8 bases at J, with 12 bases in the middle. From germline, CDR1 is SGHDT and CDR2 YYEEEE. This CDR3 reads CASSLGGPRQQYF. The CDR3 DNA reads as TGTGCCAGCAGCTTGGGAGGTCCGCGTCAGCAGTACTTC.

This CDR3 is CASSPGTEDQPQHF. CDR3 bases: TGTGCCAGCAGCCCCGGGACAGAGGATCAGCCCCAGCATTTT. The chain carries TRBV5-5 and TRBJ1-5; 7 bases align to TRBD1. V gave up 4 bases and J gave up 5 bases; unmatched junction bases: 6. The CDR3 length is 14 residues. From germline, CDR1 is SGHKS and CDR2 YYEKEE (reference sequence).